The 31 T cell receptor beta chains below were found in one sample sequenced in a study of OX40 agonist ivuxolimab in advanced cancers. Using immunoSEQ multiplex PCR, the repertoire was profiled, and TCRdb retains in-frame clones only, with some absent. The sample lists about 89,000 clones, 88% occurring once. Sequencing used CD4+ or CD8+ T cells sorted from blood, obtained in a trial of the OX40 agonist ivuxolimab. All receptors derive from an adult with an advanced solid tumor such as melanoma, head and neck, liver or kidney cancer.

This chain links TRBV5-4 with TRBJ2-7, with TRBD2 identical over 10 bases. The CDR3 sequence is 16 residues long. V was pared by 0 bases and J by 2 bases, with 5 bases of the junction left unmatched. Germline lookup yields CDR1 SGHNT and CDR2 YYREEE (reference sequence). DNA of the CDR3: TGTGCCAGCAGCTTGGGATCACTAGCGGGACCCTACGAGCAGTACTTC. Translating gives CASSLGSLAGPYEQYF. Based on the CDR3 plus reference TRBV5-4 and TRBJ2-7, the full variable domain is ETGVTQSPTHLIKTRGQQVTLRCSSQSGHNTVSWYQQALGQGPQFIFQYYREEENGRGNFPPRFSGLQFPNYSSELNVNALELDDSALYLCASSLGSLAGPYEQYFGPGTRLTVT.

Details on this clone: One end of the junction fails to match germline, which may point to a read error. This chain joins TRBV28 and TRBJ1-2, with 7 bases identical to TRBD1. The CDR3 consists of 12 residues. The V gene's germline CDR1 is MDHEN and CDR2 SYDVKM. The CDR3 loop reads CASGPGQSPPYF. Written as DNA, the CDR3 is TGTGCCAGCGGACCGGGACAGAGCCCCCCTTACTTC.

V gene TRBV5-6 combines with J gene TRBJ1-2; D remains unclear. CDR3 length: 17 residues. The germline gives CDR1 SGHDT, CDR2 YYEEEE. V was trimmed by 4 bases and J by 4 bases, leaving 23 bases between them. The CDR3 protein is CASSPAVGGQNIYGYTF. The DNA for the CDR3 is TGTGCCAGCAGCCCGGCGGTCGGTGGGCAAAATATCTATGGCTACACCTTC.

The chain links TRBV7-8 to TRBJ2-7, with TRBD1 matching over 9 bases. CDR1 and CDR2 (germline): SGHVS, FQNEAQ. Trimming removed 2 bases from V and 6 bases from J; junction bases left unmatched: 5. CDR3 length equals 14 residues. The CDR3 nucleotides read TGTGCCAGCAGCTTAATACAGGGGGCGGCCGAGCAGTACTTC. Translated: CASSLIQGAAEQYF.

This clone showed up just once. The chain employs TRBV10-3 and TRBJ1-2; 7 bases are a match to TRBD1. Germline assignment: CDR1 ENHRY and CDR2 SYGVKD. V trimming: 5 bases; J trimming: 6 bases; junction bases outside the gene matches: 6. The length of the CDR3 is 13 residues. DNA of the CDR3: TGTGCCATCAGTCACAGGGGTTCCGATGGCTACACCTTC. Translated: CAISHRGSDGYTF.

This clone was seen only once. This chain joins TRBV5-1 and TRBJ2-1; no reliable D call. Trimming took 1 base from V and 6 from J, leaving 8 bases between them. This CDR3 region has 13 residues. Germline CDR1 and CDR2: SGHRS and YFSETQ. The CDR3 here is CASSLQAVNEQFF. The CDR3 bases are TGCGCCAGCAGCTTGCAGGCTGTCAATGAGCAGTTCTTC.

Only one count was recorded for this clone. The chain is built from TRBV2 and TRBJ2-7, with TRBD1 identical over 9 bases. This CDR3 has 14 amino acids. The V and J ends lost 6 bases and 4 bases, in that order; junction bases with no gene match: 7. CDR1 SNHLY and CDR2 FYNNEI come from the germline V gene. The CDR3 DNA follows: TGTGCCAGCAGCTCGAGGACAGGGGTATACGAGCAGTACTTC. Translating gives CASSSRTGVYEQYF. Complete variable domain (other parts from reference TRBV2 and TRBJ2-7): EPEVTQTPSHQVTQMGQEVILRCVPISNHLYFYWYRQILGQKVEFLVSFYNNEISEKSEIFDDQFSVERPDGSNFTLKIRSTKLEDSAMYFCASSSRTGVYEQYFGPGTRLTVT.

This clone has just one count. The rearrangement links TRBV27 to TRBJ1-6, with a weak D call TRBD1 (5 bases). CDR3 length: 16 amino acids. The germline gives CDR1 MNHEY, CDR2 SMNVEV (reference sequence). The V end was cut by 4 bases, the J end by 4 bases, with 14 bases between. CDR3 loop: CASSSRGGFYNSPLHF. CDR3 DNA: TGTGCCAGCAGTTCCCGGGGGGGGTTTTATAATTCACCCCTCCACTTT.

The rearrangement links TRBV6-1 to TRBJ2-4; 7 nucleotides match TRBD1. Per germline, CDR1 MNHNS and CDR2 SASEGT. Losses at the gene ends were 1 base for V and 2 bases for J; bases not matched to a gene: 14. The CDR3 covers 19 residues. In DNA, the CDR3 is TGTGCCAGCAGTGAAGATTGGGGACAGTCCCTAGGGTCCAAAAACATTCAGTACTTC. It encodes CASSEDWGQSLGSKNIQYF.

The CDR3, as DNA: TGTGCCAGTAGTATAACTAGCAATCAGCCCCAGCATTTT. It specifies CASSITSNQPQHF. The chain links TRBV19 to TRBJ1-5; D unresolved. V was cut by 2 bases and J by 0 bases, with 2 bases left in between. Germline V gene sequence: CDR1 LNHDA, CDR2 SQIVND (reference sequence). The CDR3 loop spans 13 amino acids.

This chain uses TRBV7-9 with TRBJ2-6; unclear D gene. CDR1 and CDR2 (germline): SEHNR, FQNEAQ (reference sequence). The CDR3 is 16 amino acids. V gave up 1 base and J gave up 0 bases, with 7 bases separating them. CDR3 protein: CASSLELGSGANVLTF. The CDR3 bases are TGTGCCAGCAGCTTAGAGTTGGGCTCTGGGGCCAACGTCCTGACTTTC.

This clone was counted a few times. The V and J genes are TRBV5-4 and TRBJ2-2; no firm D call. With 0 bases removed from V and 4 bases from J, the gap between germline ends came to 10 bases. Germline V gives CDR1 SGHNT, CDR2 YYREEE (reference sequence). The CDR3 contains 15 residues. CDR3 sequence reads: CASSLAGVGTGELFF. For the CDR3, the DNA is TGTGCCAGCAGCTTGGCTGGGGTTGGCACCGGGGAGCTGTTTTTT.

The rearrangement joins TRBV9 to TRBJ1-2, with D possibly matching TRBD1 (5 bases). The CDR3 is made up of 14 amino acids. Trimming cost V 7 bases and J 5 bases, with 18 bases left between them. Germline V CDR1 and CDR2: SGDLS, YYNGEE. This chain's CDR3 is CASAPFPGTYGYTF. The CDR3 region has the DNA TGTGCCAGCGCCCCTTTTCCAGGGACTTATGGCTACACCTTC.

This chain joins TRBV5-6 and TRBJ2-5; D uncertain. With 3 bases removed from V and 5 bases from J, the gap between germline ends came to 14 bases. Germline values: CDR1 SGHDT, CDR2 YYEEEE. The CDR3 covers 14 residues. CDR3 loop: CASSSKIWRETQYF. CDR3 coding DNA: TGTGCCAGCAGCTCCAAGATCTGGCGGGAGACCCAGTACTTC. The entire variable domain, with the rest obtained from reference TRBV5-6 and TRBJ2-5, is as follows: DAGVTQSPTHLIKTRGQQVTLRCSPKSGHDTVSWYQQALGQGPQFIFQYYEEEERQRGNFPDRFSGHQFPNYSSELNVNALLLGDSALYLCASSSKIWRETQYFGPGTRLLVL.

This clone occurred once. The J gene is TRBJ1-3, the V gene TRBV5-1; possible D gene TRBD1, 5 bases. V lost 10 bases and J 3 bases, leaving 14 bases between the germline ends. CDR3 length equals 13 residues. Germline values: CDR1 SGHRS, CDR2 YFSETQ. The CDR3 coding sequence is TGCGCCGAACCGAAGGGGTATGGAAACACCATATATTTT. It codes for CAEPKGYGNTIYF.

This clone was picked up one time. The chain is built from TRBV7-8 and TRBJ1-2, with a tentative D call TRBD1 (5 bases). CDR3 length: 15 amino acids. Trimming shortened V by 5 bases and J by 4 bases, and 17 bases separated the two germline ends. The V gene's germline CDR1 is SGHVS and CDR2 FQNEAQ. Here the CDR3 reads CASSAPGLKVYGYTF. In DNA, the CDR3 is TGTGCCAGCAGCGCGCCGGGACTAAAAGTCTATGGCTACACCTTC.

The V call is TRBV23-1, the J call TRBJ2-3; TRBD1 might be the D (5 bases). TRBV23-1 carries the ORF label, with uncertain function. V was trimmed by 1 base and J by 1 base, leaving 9 bases between them. The CDR3 runs 15 residues. CDR3: CASSQYDRRTDTQYF. CDR3 bases: TGCGCCAGCAGTCAATATGACAGACGCACAGATACGCAGTATTTT.

This sequence joins TRBV7-9 and TRBJ2-7, with TRBD1 matching over 7 bases. V lost 1 base, J lost 6 bases, and 3 bases stayed unmatched. Germline V gene sequence: CDR1 SEHNR, CDR2 FQNEAQ (reference sequence). There are 13 residues in the CDR3. CDR3 bases: TGTGCCAGCAGCTTAGGACAGGGCCCCGAGCAGTACTTC. Translating gives CASSLGQGPEQYF.

The V gene is TRBV7-9, the J gene TRBJ1-3; D gene unclear. Trimming cost V 6 bases and J 5 bases, with 11 bases left between them. The CDR3 loop spans 13 amino acids. CDR1 SEHNR and CDR2 FQNEAQ come from the germline V gene (reference sequence). CDR3 region: CASRHSFRNTIYF. In nucleotides, the CDR3 is TGTGCCAGCAGGCACAGCTTTAGAAACACCATATATTTT.

There are a few counts of this clone. The chain has TRBV7-9 and TRBJ2-7; D perhaps matches TRBD1 (5 bases). Germline V lookup: CDR1 SEHNR, CDR2 FQNEAQ (reference sequence). V gave up 5 bases and J gave up 5 bases, with 19 bases separating them. The CDR3 is 15 residues long. CDR3 in DNA: TGTGCCAGCAGCCCGCCCCCTCGGGTAGGGGACGAGCAGTACTTC. Translating gives CASSPPPRVGDEQYF.

DNA of the CDR3: TGTGCCATCAGTGACGGACAGGGCGGCGAGACCCAGTACTTC. It specifies CAISDGQGGETQYF. The V and J genes are TRBV10-3 and TRBJ2-5, with 8 bases aligning to TRBD1. This CDR3 has 14 amino acids. J lost 5 bases, V lost 3 bases, and 5 bases had no gene match. Germline V gives CDR1 ENHRY, CDR2 SYGVKD.

The genes are TRBV7-2 and TRBJ2-7; 10 positions match TRBD2. Trimming removed 5 bases from V and 1 base from J; junction bases left unmatched: 11. The CDR3 is 17 residues long. Germline V CDR1 and CDR2: SGHTA, FQGNSA. The CDR3 loop is CASSQRGSSGGSYEQYF. The CDR3 region has the DNA TGTGCCAGCAGCCAAAGAGGGTCTAGCGGGGGTTCCTACGAGCAGTACTTC.

This clone appeared a single time. Other DNA sequences within the sample encode an identical CDR3. J is TRBJ1-5 and V is TRBV7-2; D possibly corresponds to TRBD1 (5 bases). The CDR3 totals 16 residues. Between the trimmed V and J ends, which lost 5 bases and 6 bases, there was a span of 20 bases. Germline V gene lookup returns CDR1 SGHTA and CDR2 FQGNSA. The CDR3 reads CASSGGMGVRGQPQHF. The CDR3 DNA is TGTGCCAGCAGCGGTGGGATGGGGGTAAGGGGTCAGCCCCAGCATTTT.

This sequence joins TRBV5-4 and TRBJ2-7; D is perhaps TRBD1 (5 bases). There are 14 residues in the CDR3. The germline V and J ends were trimmed by 7 bases and 0 bases, with 14 bases remaining between them. The germline V gene encodes CDR1 SGHNT and CDR2 YYREEE (reference sequence). CDR3 sequence reads: CASWAWGASYEQYF. Here the CDR3 DNA reads TGTGCCAGCTGGGCATGGGGCGCCTCCTACGAGCAGTACTTC.

The chain combines TRBV9 with TRBJ1-3; D gene ambiguous. In germline, CDR1 is SGDLS, CDR2 YYNGEE. The CDR3 has 15 residues. Trimming pared 2 bases from V and 1 base from J, leaving 10 bases between. CDR3 bases: TGTGCCAGCAGCGTTGGGCAGGAATCTGGAAACACCATATATTTT. It is translated as CASSVGQESGNTIYF.

This clone was seen only a few times. Here the CDR3 reads CASSPSAHIQYF. CDR3 nucleotide sequence: TGTGCCAGCAGCCCCTCCGCTCACATTCAGTACTTC. The J gene is TRBJ2-4, the V gene TRBV14; no clear D gene. CDR1 SGHDN and CDR2 FVKESK come from the germline V gene. This CDR3 comprises 12 residues. Trimming shortened V by 4 bases and J by 8 bases, and 9 bases separated the two germline ends.

The rearrangement links TRBV19 to TRBJ2-6; 7 positions agree with TRBD1. CDR1 and CDR2 (germline): LNHDA, SQIVND (reference sequence). The CDR3 is 16 amino acids. The V segment lost 10 bases and the J segment 2 bases; nucleotides outside the gene matches: 11. CDR3 in DNA: TGTGCCACCCGGGACAGAGTACGAACTGGGGCCAACGTCCTGACTTTC. It yields the protein CATRDRVRTGANVLTF.

The rearrangement joins TRBV5-1 to TRBJ2-2; D gene unclear. The CDR3 is made up of 14 amino acids. The V end lost 7 bases, the J end lost 4 bases, and 14 bases lay between the germline ends. CDR1 SGHRS and CDR2 YFSETQ come from the germline V gene. As DNA, the CDR3 is TGCGCCAGCCGCCCAAGTTGGGGCACCGGGGAGCTGTTTTTT. Translation: CASRPSWGTGELFF.

The gene calls are TRBV9 and TRBJ2-5, with D perhaps TRBD2 (6 bases). The end of the DNA is better explained by TRBJ2-7, so the J call may be wrong. Germline CDR1 SGDLS, CDR2 YYNGEE. The CDR3 has 15 residues. This CDR3 is CASSIDGSKTYEQYF. The DNA of the CDR3 is TGTGCCAGCAGCATCGACGGGAGTAAGACCTACGAGCAGTACTTC.

This clone showed up just once. This chain links TRBV11-2 with TRBJ1-1; 11 bases map to TRBD1. Trimming took 5 bases from V and 2 from J; bases not matched to a gene: 13. Germline-derived CDR1 and CDR2 are SGHAT and FQNNGV. The CDR3 loop spans 18 amino acids. Here the CDR3 reads CASSQGGGTGGRNTEAFF. CDR3 coding DNA: TGTGCCAGCAGCCAAGGCGGGGGGACAGGGGGTAGAAACACTGAAGCTTTCTTT.

The chain carries TRBV15 and TRBJ2-1, with unresolved D. Germline CDR1 LNHNV, CDR2 YYDKDF (reference sequence). The CDR3 runs to 15 residues. The V end lost 0 bases, the J end lost 8 bases, and 14 bases lay between the germline ends. Here the CDR3 reads CATSRDLGSSDEQFF. The CDR3 DNA is TGTGCCACCAGCAGAGATCTGGGCTCAAGTGATGAGCAGTTCTTC.